These 8 T cell receptor beta chains share one sample of origin, sequenced in a study of shared clonotypes between healthy human individuals. Measured with immunoSEQ multiplex PCR; TCRdb has only the in-frame clones, and not every one. The sample contains approximately 100,000 clones, 68% of which appear only once. Sequencing was performed on memory CD8+ T cells sorted from blood. Documented subset: CD45RO+ cells pooled with CCR7-negative TemRA cells. The receptors shown here come from a woman aged 25 to 39 in good health.

The chain uses TRBV9 and TRBJ2-3; 9 positions match TRBD2. CDR3 size: 17 residues. Germline V CDR1 and CDR2: SGDLS, YYNGEE. Trimming removed 3 bases from V and 2 bases from J; junction bases left unmatched: 10. Written as DNA, the CDR3 is TGTGCCAGCAGCGACCAACTAGCGGGCGAATTCACAGATACGCAGTATTTT. Amino acid sequence: CASSDQLAGEFTDTQYF. The full variable domain, completed using reference TRBV9 and TRBJ2-3, is DSGVTQTPKHLITATGQRVTLRCSPRSGDLSVYWYQQSLDQGLQFLIQYYNGEERAKGNILERFSAQQFPDLHSELNLSSLELGDSALYFCASSDQLAGEFTDTQYFGPGTRLTVL.

The chain employs TRBV25-1 and TRBJ2-6; D ambiguous. V lost 3 bases and J lost 0, with 12 bases in between. Germline values: CDR1 MGHDK, CDR2 SYGVNS. The CDR3 is 17 amino acids. CDR3 residues: CASSESAPSSGANVLTF. CDR3 sequence (DNA): TGTGCCAGCAGTGAGAGCGCCCCTTCCTCTGGGGCCAACGTCCTGACTTTC. Variable domain in full (rest from reference TRBV25-1 and TRBJ2-6): EADIYQTPRYLVIGTGKKITLECSQTMGHDKMYWYQQDPGMELHLIHYSYGVNSTEKGDLSSESTVSRIRTEHFPLTLESARPSHTSQYLCASSESAPSSGANVLTFGAGSRLTVL.

This sequence joins TRBV5-8 and TRBJ1-3; D unresolved. V dropped 1 base and J dropped 0 bases, with 5 bases sitting between them. The CDR3 is made up of 14 amino acids. From germline, CDR1 is SGHTS and CDR2 YDEGEE. CDR3 protein: CASSLFHSGNTIYF. As DNA, the CDR3 is TGTGCCAGCAGCTTGTTTCACTCTGGAAACACCATATATTTT.

J is TRBJ2-5 and V is TRBV9, with TRBD2 matching over 8 bases. The J segment lost 5 bases and the V segment lost 0 bases, leaving 6 bases of the junction unmatched. This CDR3 spans 15 amino acids. Germline values: CDR1 SGDLS, CDR2 YYNGEE. The CDR3 loop is CASSVGGSGTETQYF. In DNA form, the CDR3 reads TGTGCCAGCAGCGTAGGTGGTAGCGGGACCGAGACCCAGTACTTC.

The rearrangement uses TRBV13 and TRBJ2-3; 11 bases line up with TRBD2. Trimming at V came to 1 base and at J to 3 bases, leaving 6 bases not matched to a gene. Per the germline V gene, CDR1 is PRHDT and CDR2 is FYEKMQ (reference sequence). There are 17 residues in the CDR3. The CDR3 protein is CASSLAQRLAGTDTQYF. The DNA of the CDR3 is TGTGCCAGCAGCTTAGCCCAGCGACTAGCGGGGACAGATACGCAGTATTTT.

Here the CDR3 DNA reads TGTGCCAGCAGTGCCCAGGGAAACGAGCAGTACTTC. Encoded protein: CASSAQGNEQYF. The J gene is TRBJ2-7, the V gene TRBV28; D perhaps matches TRBD1 (5 bases). The V gene lost 5 bases and the J gene lost 5 bases, with 10 bases spanning the gap. Germline V gene data show CDR1 as MDHEN and CDR2 as SYDVKM. The CDR3 spans 12 residues.

The chain combines TRBV27 with TRBJ1-1; D gene unclear. Trimming removed 8 bases at V and 0 bases at J, with 10 bases between. The CDR3 is 13 amino acids. Germline CDR1 MNHEY, CDR2 SMNVEV (reference sequence). As DNA, the CDR3 is TGTGCCAGCTCCCTTACATTGAACACTGAAGCTTTCTTT. The encoded protein is CASSLTLNTEAFF.

This clone appeared a single time. The gene calls are TRBV25-1 and TRBJ1-1; D gene uncertain. From germline, CDR1 is MGHDK and CDR2 SYGVNS. The CDR3 spans 12 residues. V lost 4 bases, J lost 5 bases, and 8 bases lay in between. The CDR3 spells CASSGGSTEAFF. CDR3 sequence (DNA): TGTGCCAGCAGTGGGGGTTCTACTGAAGCTTTCTTT.